Listed here are 16 T cell receptor beta chains from one sample, sequenced in a study of shared clonotypes between healthy human individuals. The data were produced by immunoSEQ multiplex PCR, yet TCRdb's version contains in-frame clones alone and is incomplete. This table has roughly 2.6 million clones, around 90% appearing once. The sequencing input was naive CD4+ T cells sorted from blood. Subset of the sample: CD45RA+ positively selected. These receptors originate from a man in his late teens or twenties in good health.

The chain combines TRBV28 with TRBJ2-7, with 8 bases matching TRBD1. The junction had 14 bases not matched to a gene; V was cut back by 2 bases and J by 5 bases. The CDR3 is 17 residues long. Germline CDR1 is MDHEN and CDR2 is SYDVKM. As DNA, the CDR3 is TGTGCCAGCAGTTTACCCCCCCAGGGCAGGGGGCGAAACGAGCAGTACTTC. Residues: CASSLPPQGRGRNEQYF.

V and J are TRBV2 and TRBJ2-1; D possibly corresponds to TRBD2 (6 bases). The germline gives CDR1 SNHLY, CDR2 FYNNEI. The CDR3 length is 13 residues. The V and J ends lost 5 bases and 15 bases respectively, with 20 bases between them. CDR3 in amino acids: CASSYSIAVGLFF. The DNA for the CDR3 is TGTGCCAGCAGTTATTCTATAGCGGTTGGTCTGTTCTTC.

This chain joins TRBV29-1 and TRBJ2-7; D may be TRBD1 or TRBD2 (5 bases each). V gave up 6 bases and J gave up 6 bases, with 12 bases separating them. The CDR3 sequence is 11 residues long. Germline V gene data show CDR1 as SQVTM and CDR2 as ANQGSEA. This CDR3 is CSVGDAREQYF. For the CDR3, the DNA is TGCAGCGTGGGGGACGCACGCGAGCAGTACTTC.

This chain joins TRBV19 and TRBJ1-3, with TRBD1 as a possible D gene (5 bases). The CDR3 is 15 amino acids. CDR1 and CDR2 from the germline V gene are LNHDA and SQIVND (reference sequence). The ends were cut back, 3 bases at V and 0 bases at J, with 9 bases in the middle. The CDR3 loop is CASSMTAVSGNTIYF. The CDR3 nucleotides are TGTGCCAGTAGTATGACAGCCGTCTCTGGAAACACCATATATTTT.

V is TRBV4-1 and J is TRBJ2-5, with TRBD2 matching 14 bases. The CDR3 has 15 residues. Trimming removed 4 bases from V and 5 bases from J; junction bases left unmatched: 3. Germline loops: CDR1 MGHRA, CDR2 YSYEKL. CDR3 nucleotide sequence: TGCGCCAGCAGCCGACTAGCGGGAGGGAGGGAGACCCAGTACTTC. The encoded protein is CASSRLAGGRETQYF.

The V call is TRBV21-1, the J call TRBJ1-6. TRBV21-1 is classified as a pseudogene. CDR3 size: 18 residues. CDR3 sequence (DNA): TGTGCCAGCAGCAAAATTAGTTTGCGCTTACCCTATAATTCACCCCTCCACTTT. This encodes CASSKISLRLPYNSPLHF.

This clone was seen more than once but under ten times. The same CDR3 arises from other DNA sequences in this sample as well. This chain joins TRBV4-3 and TRBJ1-5; no firm D call. The ends were cut back, 0 bases at V and 7 bases at J, with 7 bases in the middle. The CDR3 consists of 13 residues. The V gene's germline CDR1 is LGHNA and CDR2 YSLEER. For the CDR3, the DNA is TGCGCCAGCAGCCAAGATAGTGGGCAGCCCCAGCATTTT. Its protein product is CASSQDSGQPQHF.

The V gene is TRBV11-2, the J gene TRBJ1-3; maybe TRBD1 (5 bases). Per the germline V gene, CDR1 is SGHAT and CDR2 is FQNNGV. This CDR3 region has 13 residues. The V and J ends lost 4 bases and 2 bases respectively, with 6 bases between them. CDR3 in DNA: TGTGCCAGCAGCTCAGGGACTGGAAACACCATATATTTT. Translating it yields CASSSGTGNTIYF.

The chain carries TRBV7-2 and TRBJ2-3; D ambiguous. The CDR3 has 14 residues. From germline, CDR1 is SGHTA and CDR2 FQGNSA. The germline V and J ends were trimmed by 4 bases and 3 bases, with 11 bases remaining between them. The chain's CDR3 is CASSSPGLTDTQYF. Written as DNA, the CDR3 is TGTGCCAGCAGCTCACCGGGCCTAACAGATACGCAGTATTTT.

The chain uses TRBV7-8 and TRBJ2-7; 12 bases line up with TRBD2. CDR3 length equals 15 residues. Germline V gives CDR1 SGHVS, CDR2 FQNEAQ. V was pared by 5 bases and J by 3 bases, with 5 bases of the junction left unmatched. The CDR3 sequence: CASSRSTSGSYEQYF. CDR3 nucleotides: TGTGCCAGCAGCCGCTCGACTAGCGGGAGCTACGAGCAGTACTTC.

The J gene is TRBJ2-7, the V gene TRBV7-2; D unclear. The V gene lost 1 base and the J gene lost 5 bases, with 18 bases spanning the gap. CDR3 length equals 16 residues. Germline V CDR1 and CDR2: SGHTA, FQGNSA. The CDR3 DNA reads as TGTGCCAGCAGCTTAGAGTTTCTTCCGTCCCCCCACGAGCAGTACTTC. Translated, it gives CASSLEFLPSPHEQYF.

The V call is TRBV25-1, the J call TRBJ2-3; perhaps TRBD1 as D (5 bases). CDR3 size: 15 residues. Per the germline V gene, CDR1 is MGHDK and CDR2 is SYGVNS. V was shortened by 4 bases and J by 1 base, with 12 bases between the two germline ends. The CDR3 sequence is CASSGQGGGTDTQYF. CDR3 sequence (DNA): TGTGCCAGCAGTGGCCAGGGTGGGGGCACAGATACGCAGTATTTT.

The chain couples TRBV7-3 to TRBJ2-2; no definite D call. Trimming left V 1 base short and J 0 bases short, with 3 bases between. The CDR3 runs to 14 residues. Germline V gene sequence: CDR1 SGHTA, CDR2 FQGTGA. The CDR3 here is CASSLIANTGELFF. CDR3 DNA: TGTGCCAGCAGCTTAATTGCGAACACCGGGGAGCTGTTTTTT.

The rearrangement links TRBV10-1 to TRBJ2-2; D remains unclear. This CDR3 has 12 amino acids. The germline CDR1 and CDR2 sequences are WNHNN and SYGVQD (reference sequence). V shed 3 bases and J shed 6 bases, with 5 bases lying between them. The CDR3 nucleotides read TGCGCCAGCAGTGACCTGTCCGGGGAGCTGTTTTTT. Encoded protein: CASSDLSGELFF.

This rearrangement joins TRBV7-8 to TRBJ2-5; perhaps TRBD2 as D (6 bases). CDR3 length: 15 amino acids. CDR1 and CDR2 from the germline V gene are SGHVS and FQNEAQ. Deletions cut 5 bases from V and 3 bases from J, with 16 bases between. Here the CDR3 DNA reads TGTGCCAGCAGCCCGACGGGACTTGGGGAAGAGACCCAGTACTTC. It encodes CASSPTGLGEETQYF.

The V gene is TRBV4-3, the J gene TRBJ2-7; no firm D call. The CDR3 extends over 12 amino acids. CDR1 is LGHNA, CDR2 YSLEER, per germline. The V end lost 2 bases, the J end lost 5 bases, and 7 bases lay between the germline ends. CDR3 nucleotides: TGCGCCAGCAGCCAATACTCGGACGAGCAGTACTTC. Residues: CASSQYSDEQYF.